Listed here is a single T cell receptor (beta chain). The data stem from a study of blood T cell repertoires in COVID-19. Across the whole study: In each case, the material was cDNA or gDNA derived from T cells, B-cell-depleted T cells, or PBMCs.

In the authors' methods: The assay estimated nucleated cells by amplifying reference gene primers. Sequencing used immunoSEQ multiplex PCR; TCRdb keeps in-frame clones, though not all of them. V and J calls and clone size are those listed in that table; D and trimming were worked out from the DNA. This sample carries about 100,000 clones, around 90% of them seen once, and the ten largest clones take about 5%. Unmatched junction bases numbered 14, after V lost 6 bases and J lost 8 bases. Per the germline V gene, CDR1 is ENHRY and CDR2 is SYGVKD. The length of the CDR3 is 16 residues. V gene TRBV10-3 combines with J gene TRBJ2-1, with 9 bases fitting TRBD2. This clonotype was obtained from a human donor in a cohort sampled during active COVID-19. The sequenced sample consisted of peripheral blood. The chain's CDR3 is CAISSTTSGRKDEQFF. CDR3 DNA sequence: TGTGCCATCAGCTCAACGACTAGCGGAAGGAAGGATGAGCAGTTCTTC.